The rows below give T cell receptor beta chains drawn from one sample of a study of cytomegalovirus exposure and HLA in healthy donors. The data were produced by immunoSEQ multiplex PCR, yet TCRdb's version contains in-frame clones alone and is incomplete. The table lists 200,000 to 250,000 clones, about four fifths of them singletons, with 5.4% in the top ten. The sample consisted of PBMCs. The receptors come from a woman aged 40-49 years in good health and CMV-seropositive. CDR3s include the opening cysteine and the closing phenylalanine or tryptophan. The order of the fields is J gene, V gene, clone size, D gene, CDR3 DNA, CDR3 protein. A D gene is named only where the DNA matches it firmly. Part of the rows lack a size; the others show once, few, many or a class for expanded clones.

TRBJ2-3,TRBV4-2,NA,TRBD1,TGTGCCAGCAGCCAAGATCTCGGGACAGGAAGCACAGATACGCAGTATTTT,CASSQDLGTGSTDTQYF
TRBJ1-4,TRBV28,few,TRBD1,TGTGCCAGCAGTTTAGTGGGACAGGGACAAGAAAAACTGTTTTTT,CASSLVGQGQEKLFF
TRBJ2-6,TRBV15,NA,NA,TGTGCCACCAGCAGGAGTTTACTCAACGTCCTGACTTTC,CATSRSLLNVLTF
TRBJ2-7,TRBV5-1,few,NA,TGCGCCAGCAGCCGCCAAGCCCCCGGGGACGAGCAGTACTTC,CASSRQAPGDEQYF
TRBJ2-7,TRBV7-9,NA,TRBD1,TGTGCCAGCCGTAGGGACAGCCCTCGGGAGTACTTC,CASRRDSPREYF
TRBJ2-1,TRBV9,NA,TRBD2,TGTGCCAGCAGCGTAATGGAAACTAGCGGGATTTCCTACAATGAGCAGTTCTTC,CASSVMETSGISYNEQFF
TRBJ2-1,TRBV7-2,NA,NA,TGTGCCAGCAGCCAAAGGGGGGGCCGCTACAATGAGCAGTTCTTC,CASSQRGGRYNEQFF
TRBJ1-2,TRBV7-3,NA,NA,TGTGCCAGCAGCAAAACAGCAGCTAACTATGGCTACACCTTC,CASSKTAANYGYTF
TRBJ2-7,TRBV19,NA,TRBD2,TGTGCCAGTAGTCTCAGGACTAGCGGCTACGAGCAGTACTTC,CASSLRTSGYEQYF
TRBJ2-1,TRBV19,once,TRBD1,TGTGCCAGTAGTACCTACGGGACAGAGAGGTCCTACAATGAGCAGTTCTTC,CASSTYGTERSYNEQFF
TRBJ1-4,TRBV10-3,once,NA,TGTGCCATCAGACAAACGGAGAAGGAAAAACTGTTTTTT,CAIRQTEKEKLFF
TRBJ1-5,TRBV19,NA,TRBD1,TGTGCCAGTAGTACCCTAGCGACAGGGGAACAGCCCCAGCATTTT,CASSTLATGEQPQHF
TRBJ2-3,TRBV13,NA,TRBD2,TGTGCCAGCAGCTTAGCCGTAGCGGGGGGATTCACAGATACGCAGTATTTT,CASSLAVAGGFTDTQYF
TRBJ1-4,TRBV5-4,NA,NA,TGTGCCAGCAGCGAGGGGAGGGAAATAGAAAAACTGTTTTTT,CASSEGREIEKLFF
TRBJ2-7,TRBV9,NA,TRBD2,TGTGCCAGCAGCCCGGGGGGTACTTCACGTGGCGAGCAGTACTTC,CASSPGGTSRGEQYF
TRBJ2-1,TRBV28,NA,TRBD2,TGTGCCAGCAGTTTAGAGCCAGCGGGGGGGCCCTACAATGAGCAGTTCTTC,CASSLEPAGGPYNEQFF
TRBJ1-5,TRBV18,NA,TRBD1,TGTGCCAGCTCACCACTCGAGAACAGGGGGGGGTATAGCAATCAGCCCCAGCATTTT,CASSPLENRGGYSNQPQHF
TRBJ1-5,TRBV6-1,few,NA,TGTGCCAGCAGTTCCGGGACTGATCAGCCCCAGCATTTT,CASSSGTDQPQHF
TRBJ1-5,TRBV2,once,NA,TGTGCCAGCGGTCGGGAAGGCAATCAGCCCCAGCATTTT,CASGREGNQPQHF
TRBJ2-2,TRBV30,NA,TRBD1,TGTGCCTGGATCGAGGACAGGGGGCCCGGGGAGCTGTTTTTT,CAWIEDRGPGELFF
TRBJ2-5,TRBV7-9,NA,NA,TGTGCCAGCAGCCGGTCGGGGGGCGGTTACCAAGAGACCCAGTACTTC,CASSRSGGGYQETQYF
TRBJ2-1,TRBV5-1,NA,NA,TGCGCCAGCAGCGACGGACTGACTACCTACAATGAGCAGTTCTTC,CASSDGLTTYNEQFF
TRBJ1-2,TRBV4-3,NA,NA,TGCGCCAGCAGTAAAAGGAGGGGAGTCGGCTATGGCTACACCTTC,CASSKRRGVGYGYTF
TRBJ1-1,TRBV27,NA,TRBD1,TGTGCCAGCAGTTTGGGGACAGGGGGCAACACTGAAGCTTTCTTT,CASSLGTGGNTEAFF
TRBJ2-1,TRBV19,NA,NA,TGTGCCAGTAGTGCCCAATACGGGACTTCCTACAATGAGCAGTTCTTC,CASSAQYGTSYNEQFF
TRBJ1-5,TRBV5-1,NA,TRBD1,TGCGCCAGCAGCGAGACAGGGGTTAGGAGTCAGCCCCAGCATTTT,CASSETGVRSQPQHF
TRBJ1-1,TRBV19,NA,TRBD1,TGTGCCAGTACCTCCACGGGACAGGGGAACACTGAAGCTTTCTTT,CASTSTGQGNTEAFF
TRBJ2-1,TRBV29-1,NA,NA,TGCGCCCGTACAGGGAGCTCCTACAATGAGCAGTTCTTC,CARTGSSYNEQFF
TRBJ2-2,TRBV5-1,NA,TRBD1,TGCGCCAGCAGCTACTGGACAGGGGGGACCGGGGAGCTGTTTTTT,CASSYWTGGTGELFF
TRBJ2-6,TRBV5-6,NA,NA,TGTGCCAGCAGCTTGGCCGTGCTAGTCTCTGGGGCCAACGTCCTGACTTTC,CASSLAVLVSGANVLTF
TRBJ2-2,TRBV18,NA,NA,TGTGCCAGCTCACCAACGGGCGGGGAGCTGTTTTTT,CASSPTGGELFF
TRBJ1-1,TRBV11-2,NA,TRBD1,TGTGCCAGCAGCTTAGCGGGCAGGGGGTCCAGGGGTGAAGCTTTCTTT,CASSLAGRGSRGEAFF
TRBJ2-1,TRBV7-3,few,NA,TGTGCCAGCAGCTTAGGAGTCAATGAGCAGTTCTTC,CASSLGVNEQFF
TRBJ2-5,TRBV6-1,NA,NA,TGTGCCAGCAGTGTACAGGGTTCACACCAAGAGACCCAGTACTTC,CASSVQGSHQETQYF
TRBJ1-2,TRBV15,NA,NA,TGTGCCACCAGCAGAGAGAGCAGGGGATCCTATGGCTACACCTTC,CATSRESRGSYGYTF
TRBJ1-6,TRBV7-8,NA,NA,TGTGCCAGCAGCTTAGTGGGGGGGGGAACTAATTCACCCCTCCACTTT,CASSLVGGGTNSPLHF
TRBJ2-3,TRBV7-3,NA,TRBD2,TGTGCCAGCAGCTCCCGACTAGCGGGGCCAGGAGATACGCAGTATTTT,CASSSRLAGPGDTQYF
TRBJ2-7,TRBV4-3,NA,TRBD2,TGCGCCAGCAGCCAAGTTAGCGGGAGCTACGAGCAGTACTTC,CASSQVSGSYEQYF
TRBJ1-2,TRBV18,NA,TRBD1,TGTGCCAGCTCACCAGGTCCTGGACAGGGAAATTCTGGCTACACCTTC,CASSPGPGQGNSGYTF
TRBJ2-1,TRBV9,NA,TRBD1,TGTGCCAGCAGCGTAGGGACAGGTGGACATGAGCAGTTCTTC,CASSVGTGGHEQFF
TRBJ1-1,TRBV5-1,once,TRBD1,TGCGCCAGCAGCTTGCTCCAAAGCCAGGGGGGAGCTTTCTTT,CASSLLQSQGGAFF
TRBJ1-4,TRBV7-6,NA,TRBD1,TGTGCCAGCAGCTCCCAGACAGGGTGGGCTGAAAAACTGTTTTTT,CASSSQTGWAEKLFF
TRBJ1-2,TRBV7-9,NA,NA,TGTGCCAGCAGAAAACCCGGCGCAGGGCCCCAATCGGGCTACACCTTC,CASRKPGAGPQSGYTF
TRBJ2-1,TRBV19,NA,NA,TGTGCCAGTAGTACAAACGGACAGACCGGTGAGCAGTTCTTC,CASSTNGQTGEQFF
TRBJ2-5,TRBV5-1,NA,TRBD2,TGCGCCAGCAGCTTGGGGGGAGGGGAGACCCAGTACTTC,CASSLGGGETQYF
TRBJ1-1,TRBV6-5,NA,TRBD1,TGTGCCAGCAGTTTTGACAGGGCCACTGAAGCTTTCTTT,CASSFDRATEAFF
TRBJ2-1,TRBV2,NA,NA,TGTGCCAGCAGTGTCATTGGGCAATATGAGCAGTTCTTC,CASSVIGQYEQFF
TRBJ2-3,TRBV5-1,NA,TRBD2,TGCGCCAGCAGCTCCGGGACTAGCGGGGGCTTCACAGATACGCAGTATTTT,CASSSGTSGGFTDTQYF